The clone carrying this T cell receptor (beta chain) was seen just once. Its antigen is as yet unknown. The germline V and J ends were trimmed by 4 bases and 0 bases, with 10 bases remaining between them. The germline V gene has CDR1 MNHNS and CDR2 SASEGT. This CDR3 contains 15 residues. The data were obtained in a study of Tregs in tolerant kidney transplant recipients. Study-wide background: Recipients received nonmyeloablative bone marrow transplants from related graft donors, with transient mixed chimerism.

Study findings and constraints: For some patients, primers changed over time, blocking nucleotide-level comparison. Activated donor B cell expansion appeared to reveal the most relevant donor-specific TCRbeta repertoire. Donor-specific Treg expansion exceeded global Treg expansion in tolerant patients, suggesting antigen drive.

TCRdb's copy holds only in-frame clones and misses some; the assay was immunoSEQ multiplex PCR. The data contain about 83,000 clones, 95% to 98% of them singletons. The material sequenced was CD4+ T cells from blood, taken before the transplant. The TCR was taken from a human donor who received a combined kidney and bone marrow transplant. The chain recombines TRBV6-1 with TRBJ1-5; D possibly corresponds to TRBD1 (5 bases). The CDR3 region is CASSGQIYSNQPQHF. The DNA for the CDR3 is TGTGCCAGCAGTGGACAGATATATAGCAATCAGCCCCAGCATTTT.